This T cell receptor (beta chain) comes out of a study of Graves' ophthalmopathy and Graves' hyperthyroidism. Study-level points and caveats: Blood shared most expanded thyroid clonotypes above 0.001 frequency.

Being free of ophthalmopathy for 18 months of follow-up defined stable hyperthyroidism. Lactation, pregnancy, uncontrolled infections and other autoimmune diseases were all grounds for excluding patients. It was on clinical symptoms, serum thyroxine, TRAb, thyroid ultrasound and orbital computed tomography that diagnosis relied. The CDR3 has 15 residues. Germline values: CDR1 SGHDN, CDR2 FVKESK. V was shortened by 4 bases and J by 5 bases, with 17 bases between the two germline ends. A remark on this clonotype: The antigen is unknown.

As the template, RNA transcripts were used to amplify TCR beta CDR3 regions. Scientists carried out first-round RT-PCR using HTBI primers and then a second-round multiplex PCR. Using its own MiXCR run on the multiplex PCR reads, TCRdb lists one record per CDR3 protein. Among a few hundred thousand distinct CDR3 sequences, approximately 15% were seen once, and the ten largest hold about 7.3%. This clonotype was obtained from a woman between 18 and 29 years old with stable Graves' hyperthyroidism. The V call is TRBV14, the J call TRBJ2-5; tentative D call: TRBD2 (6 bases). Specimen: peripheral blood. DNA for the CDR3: TGTGCCAGCAGCCGCGGCGTGAGGGGAGGCGAGACCCAGTACTTC. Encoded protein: CASSRGVRGGETQYF. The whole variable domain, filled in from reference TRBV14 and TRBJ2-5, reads EAGVTQFPSHSVIEKGQTVTLRCDPISGHDNLYWYRRVMGKEIKFLLHFVKESKQDESGMPNNRFLAERTGGTYSTLKVQPAELEDSGVYFCASSRGVRGGETQYFGPGTRLLVL.